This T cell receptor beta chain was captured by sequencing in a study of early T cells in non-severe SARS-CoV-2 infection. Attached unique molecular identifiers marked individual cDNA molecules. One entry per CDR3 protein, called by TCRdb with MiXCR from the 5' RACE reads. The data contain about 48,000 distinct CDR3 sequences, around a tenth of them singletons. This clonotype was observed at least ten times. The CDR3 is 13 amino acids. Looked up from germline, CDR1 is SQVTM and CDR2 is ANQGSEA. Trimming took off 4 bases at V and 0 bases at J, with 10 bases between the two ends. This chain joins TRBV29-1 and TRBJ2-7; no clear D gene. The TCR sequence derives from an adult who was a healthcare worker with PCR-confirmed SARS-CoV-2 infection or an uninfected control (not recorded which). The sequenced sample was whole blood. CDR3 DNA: TGCAGCGTTGGGACGGCCAGCTCCTACGAGCAGTACTTC. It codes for CSVGTASSYEQYF.